A selection of T cell receptor beta chains follows, all from one sample in a study of human T cells and chemical hapten exposure. TCRdb re-called the RACE reads with MiXCR, one entry per CDR3 protein. The sample lists about 120,000 distinct CDR3 sequences, around 11% occurring once. The sequencing used whole blood, collected in connection with sensitization to the hapten diphenylcyclopropenone (DPC). The receptors were gathered from a woman aged 45 to 65 with alopecia areata. Some clones in this sample may be carry-over from other donors' samples. Both conserved end residues are part of each CDR3. Fields, in order: J gene, V gene, clone size, D gene, CDR3 protein, CDR3 DNA. D genes are given only for firm matches. Rows may omit the clone size; those that give it use once, few, many or a size class.

>TRBJ2-2|TRBV29-1|many|-
CSVPRAPGKELFF
TGCAGCGTGCCCCGGGCCCCTGGGAAGGAGCTGTTTTTT
>TRBJ2-5|TRBV6-5|-|TRBD2
CASSYPPSGDQETQYF
TGTGCCAGCAGTTACCCCCCTAGCGGGGATCAAGAGACCCAGTACTTC
>TRBJ1-1|TRBV29-1|-|-
CSVEGAEAFF
TGCAGCGTTGAGGGCGCTGAAGCTTTCTTT
>TRBJ2-1|TRBV12-3/TRBV12-4|-|-
CASTFGSPGMGEQFF
TGTGCCAGCACCTTTGGATCCCCAGGGATGGGTGAGCAGTTCTTC
>TRBJ2-7|TRBV6-2/TRBV6-3|-|-
CASSHPGSGQYF
TGTGCCAGCAGTCACCCCGGGAGTGGGCAGTACTTC
>TRBJ2-7|TRBV4-3|-|-
CASSQFTGGVDEQYF
TGCGCCAGCAGCCAGTTCACAGGGGGGGTCGACGAGCAGTACTTC
>TRBJ2-1|TRBV28|many|TRBD1
CATGTGGFGEQFF
TGTGCCACCGGGACAGGGGGCTTCGGTGAGCAGTTCTTC
>TRBJ1-1|TRBV6-5|-|-
CASSSSQGRGTEAFF
-
>TRBJ2-5|TRBV5-5|few|-
CASSLSSGVQETQYF
TGTGCCAGCAGCCTATCTTCGGGGGTCCAAGAGACCCAGTACTTC
>TRBJ2-3|TRBV29-1|-|-
CSVDTGPPDTQYF
TGCAGCGTTGATACGGGACCCCCAGATACGCAGTATTTT
>TRBJ1-1|TRBV6-6|-|-
CASSLGAPEAFF
TGTGCCAGCAGCCTGGGGGCCCCCGAAGCTTTCTTT
>TRBJ1-5|TRBV20-1|many|-
CSARVGAGQPQHF
TGCAGTGCTAGAGTTGGGGCCGGACAGCCCCAGCATTTT
>TRBJ1-4|TRBV5-1|few|-
CASSLAVGVRGEKLFF
TGCGCCAGCAGCTTGGCAGTGGGGGTTCGTGGTGAAAAACTGTTTTTT
>TRBJ1-4|TRBV4-3|-|-
CASSQDPGDEKLFF
TGCGCCAGCAGCCAAGATCCTGGAGACGAAAAACTGTTTTTT
>TRBJ2-5|TRBV5-1|few|-
CASSLAGDQETQYF
TGCGCCAGCAGCTTGGCAGGGGACCAAGAGACCCAGTACTTC
>TRBJ2-1|TRBV5-1|many|-
CASSTGFVKHEQFF
TGCGCCAGCAGCACAGGGTTCGTAAAGCATGAGCAGTTCTTC
>TRBJ1-6|TRBV12-3/TRBV12-4|few|TRBD1
CASSPTGGDSPLHF
TGTGCCAGCAGCCCCACAGGGGGCGATTCACCCCTCCACTTT
>TRBJ1-5|TRBV20-1|few|TRBD1
CSASSWDRGVVNQPQHF
TGCAGTGCTAGTTCATGGGACAGGGGCGTAGTCAATCAGCCCCAGCATTTT
>TRBJ1-5|TRBV12-3/TRBV12-4|few|TRBD1
CASSLGQGASSNQPQHF
TGTGCCAGCAGTTTGGGACAGGGGGCGTCTAGCAATCAGCCCCAGCATTTT
>TRBJ2-7|TRBV12-3/TRBV12-4|-|-
CASSRDIGGTYEQYF
TGTGCCAGCAGCCGGGACATCGGAGGAACCTACGAGCAGTACTTC
>TRBJ2-2|TRBV7-9|-|-
CASSSRMRSQELFF
TGTGCCAGCAGCTCTCGGATGAGAAGTCAGGAGCTGTTTTTT
>TRBJ1-2|TRBV12-3/TRBV12-4|-|-
CASSLRQYGYTF
TGTGCCAGCAGTTTACGGCAGTATGGCTACACCTTC
>TRBJ2-1|TRBV28|many|-
CASSFFEGVHNEQFF
TGTGCCAGCAGTTTTTTTGAGGGAGTCCACAATGAGCAGTTCTTC
>TRBJ1-1|TRBV12-5|-|-
CASGLKPISETEAFF
TGTGCTAGTGGTTTGAAGCCGATTAGCGAGACTGAAGCTTTCTTT
>TRBJ2-5|TRBV5-1|many|-
CASSREETQYF
TGCGCCAGCAGCCGGGAGGAGACCCAGTACTTC
>TRBJ2-1|TRBV11-2|-|TRBD2
CASSLSGRFREQFF
TGTGCCAGCAGCCTTAGCGGGAGGTTCAGGGAGCAGTTCTTC
>TRBJ2-2|TRBV24-1|-|TRBD1
CATGTAHTGELFF
TGTGCCACCGGGACAGCGCACACCGGGGAGCTGTTTTTT
>TRBJ1-1|TRBV6-6|few|-
CASSYSWVDGNTEAFF
TGTGCCAGCAGTTACTCATGGGTAGACGGGAACACTGAAGCTTTCTTT
>TRBJ2-1|TRBV3-1|few|-
CASSQDSDSNEQFF
TGTGCCAGCAGCCAAGATTCAGACTCCAATGAGCAGTTCTTC
>TRBJ1-5|TRBV6-2/TRBV6-3|-|-
CASSGRSFNQPQHF
TGTGCCAGCAGCGGACGGTCTTTCAATCAGCCCCAGCATTTT
>TRBJ2-1|TRBV12-3/TRBV12-4|few|-
CASDDGADTEQFF
TGTGCCAGCGATGACGGGGCCGACACTGAGCAGTTCTTC
>TRBJ1-1|TRBV18|few|-
CASSEQESGNTEAFF
TGTGCCAGCTCCGAACAGGAAAGTGGGAACACTGAAGCTTTCTTT
>TRBJ2-3|TRBV3-1|few|TRBD2
CASSLAGGGTDTQYF
TGTGCCAGCAGCTTAGCGGGGGGGGGCACAGATACGCAGTATTTT
>TRBJ1-2|TRBV20-1|many|TRBD1
CSARQGWNYGYTF
TGCAGTGCCAGACAGGGCTGGAACTATGGCTACACCTTC
>TRBJ1-2|TRBV4-1|-|TRBD1
CASSTGARGYTF
TGCGCCAGCAGCACAGGGGCACGTGGCTACACCTTC
>TRBJ1-5|TRBV28|few|-
CASKESLNQPQHF
TGTGCCAGCAAGGAGAGTCTCAATCAGCCCCAGCATTTT
>TRBJ1-1|TRBV7-2|few|-
CASSPDRTEAFF
TGTGCCAGCAGTCCAGATAGAACTGAAGCTTTCTTT
>TRBJ1-2|TRBV5-1|many|-
CASSSGQVGSGYTF
TGCGCCAGCAGCTCCGGACAAGTGGGTTCGGGCTACACCTTC
>TRBJ1-1|TRBV29-1|-|-
CSVEVSRGTEAFF
TGCAGCGTTGAAGTCTCGCGGGGCACTGAAGCTTTCTTT
>TRBJ2-5|TRBV5-1|many|-
CASSPGLSETQYF
TGCGCCAGCAGCCCCGGACTGTCGGAGACCCAGTACTTC
>TRBJ2-2|TRBV9|-|TRBD2
CASSGLAGGMNTGELFF
TGTGCCAGTTCGGGACTAGCGGGAGGGATGAACACCGGGGAGCTGTTTTTT
>TRBJ2-3|TRBV29-1|-|-
CSVEDSGAGTDTQYF
TGCAGCGTTGAAGATAGCGGAGCAGGGACAGATACGCAGTATTTT
>TRBJ1-1|TRBV29-1|few|-
CSVALAGQKAFF
TGCAGCGTTGCGTTGGCAGGACAAAAAGCTTTCTTT
>TRBJ2-3|TRBV12-3/TRBV12-4|-|-
CASTQGGAGTVQNF
TGTGCCAGCACCCAGGGGGGGGCGGGGACTGTGCAGAATTTT
>TRBJ2-2|TRBV6-2/TRBV6-3|-|-
CASSYQNTGELFF
TGTGCCAGCAGTTATCAGAACACCGGGGAGCTGTTTTTT
>TRBJ2-7|TRBV6-2/TRBV6-3|many|TRBD2
CASSYSGTTYEQYF
TGTGCCAGCAGTTACAGCGGGACCACCTACGAGCAGTACTTC
>TRBJ2-7|TRBV29-1|few|TRBD2
CSVEVGEAGGIYEQYF
TGCAGCGTTGAAGTGGGAGAGGCGGGGGGGATCTACGAGCAGTACTTC
>TRBJ2-2|TRBV27|-|-
CASSLLPADTGELFF
TGTGCCAGCAGTTTACTACCAGCGGACACCGGGGAGCTGTTTTTT
>TRBJ2-1|TRBV5-1|-|TRBD2
CASSYSAGGLATEQFF
TGCGCCAGCAGCTACTCCGCCGGGGGACTAGCAACTGAGCAGTTCTTC
>TRBJ2-5|TRBV5-4|-|TRBD1
CASSPGDRGQETQYF
TGTGCCAGCAGCCCCGGGGACAGGGGGCAAGAGACCCAGTACTTC
>TRBJ2-3|TRBV13|few|-
CASSSRASGGGNTQYF
TGTGCCAGCAGCTCCCGGGCTAGCGGAGGGGGCAATACGCAGTATTTT
>TRBJ1-1|TRBV4-1|few|-
CASSQEGAPEAFF
TGCGCCAGCAGCCAAGAGGGGGCCCCTGAAGCTTTCTTT
>TRBJ2-7|TRBV6-5|-|TRBD1
CASSATGGYEQYF
TGTGCCAGCAGTGCGACAGGGGGATACGAGCAGTACTTC
>TRBJ2-7|TRBV4-2|-|-
CASSQDVTGWGSYEQYF
TGTGCCAGCAGCCAAGATGTTACAGGGTGGGGGTCCTACGAGCAGTACTTC
>TRBJ2-3|TRBV29-1|many|-
CSVDRGISDTQYF
TGCAGCGTTGATAGGGGGATATCAGATACGCAGTATTTT
>TRBJ2-3|TRBV9|-|-
CASTKRGAEDTQYF
TGTGCCAGCACAAAAAGGGGAGCGGAAGATACGCAGTATTTT